Presented here are 14 T cell receptor beta chains from one specimen sequenced in a study of blood T cell repertoires in COVID-19. TCRdb's copy holds only in-frame clones and misses some; the assay was immunoSEQ multiplex PCR. In the table there are 55,000 to 70,000 clones, over 65% of which are singletons. Sample: peripheral blood. The receptor set was obtained from a human donor in a cohort sampled during active COVID-19.

This sequence joins TRBV11-2 and TRBJ2-1; 14 bases are shared with TRBD2. Germline V gives CDR1 SGHAT, CDR2 FQNNGV. This CDR3 contains 17 residues. V dropped 4 bases and J dropped 6; count of bases not matched to a gene: 8. The CDR3 loop is CASSSTLGLAGGNEQFF. The DNA for the CDR3 is TGTGCCAGCAGCTCAACCCTTGGACTAGCGGGGGGCAATGAGCAGTTCTTC.

The CDR3 sequence: CASSAGGSHNEQFF. The CDR3 DNA follows: TGCGCCAGCAGCGCGGGCGGGAGTCACAATGAGCAGTTCTTC. The chain employs TRBV5-1 and TRBJ2-1; 7 positions match TRBD2. J gave up 5 bases and V 4 bases, and 6 bases lay outside the gene matches. The CDR3 has 14 amino acids. Germline CDR1 SGHRS, CDR2 YFSETQ.

The V and J genes are TRBV19 and TRBJ1-5; 7 bases are a match to TRBD1. This CDR3 is built from 13 residues. Germline assignment: CDR1 LNHDA and CDR2 SQIVND (reference sequence). The ends lost 3 bases at V and 6 bases at J; junction bases unmatched: 2. CDR3 sequence: CASSIDRVQPQHF. The CDR3 DNA is TGTGCCAGTAGTATTGACAGGGTTCAGCCCCAGCATTTT.

The rearrangement uses TRBV7-9 and TRBJ2-1; TRBD2 aligns across 12 bases. Looked up from germline, CDR1 is SEHNR and CDR2 is FQNEAQ (reference sequence). This CDR3 spans 17 amino acids. The trim removed 6 bases at V and 5 bases at J, leaving 11 bases unmatched. For the CDR3, the DNA is TGTGCCAGCAGACTAGGGCTAGCGGGAGGGCCTAACAATGAGCAGTTCTTC. It codes for CASRLGLAGGPNNEQFF.

The V and J genes are TRBV27 and TRBJ2-7, with D possibly TRBD1 on 5 matching bases. The V gene lost 5 bases and the J gene lost 7 bases, with 15 bases spanning the gap. The CDR3 totals 13 residues. The germline gives CDR1 MNHEY, CDR2 SMNVEV (reference sequence). The CDR3 reads CASSRVGAGEQYF. CDR3 DNA: TGTGCCAGCAGTCGTGTTGGGGCCGGTGAGCAGTACTTC.

The chain carries TRBV18 and TRBJ1-5; 7 bases match TRBD1. The CDR3 extends over 14 amino acids. V lost 5 bases, J lost 4 bases, and 5 bases stayed unmatched. Germline values: CDR1 KGHSH, CDR2 LQKENI. CDR3 sequence (DNA): TGTGCCAGCTCAGAACAGGGGTGGAATCAGCCCCAGCATTTT. The encoded protein is CASSEQGWNQPQHF.

This clone was counted only a few times. V and J are TRBV28 and TRBJ1-2; D gene uncertain. This CDR3 spans 13 amino acids. V was shortened by 5 bases and J by 7 bases, with 14 bases between the two germline ends. Germline V lookup: CDR1 MDHEN, CDR2 SYDVKM. CDR3 sequence reads: CASSLRKAAGYTF. DNA of the CDR3: TGTGCCAGCAGTCTCAGGAAAGCAGCTGGCTACACCTTC.

The chain employs TRBV7-2 and TRBJ2-5, with a weak D call TRBD2 (5 bases). The CDR3 sequence is 14 residues long. V dropped 0 bases and J dropped 5 bases, with 10 bases sitting between them. Looked up from germline, CDR1 is SGHTA and CDR2 is FQGNSA. This chain's CDR3 is CASSLARGTETQYF. The CDR3 DNA sequence: TGTGCCAGCAGCTTAGCCCGGGGTACGGAGACCCAGTACTTC. The full variable domain, rest sourced from reference TRBV7-2 and TRBJ2-5, is GAGVSQSPSNKVTEKGKDVELRCDPISGHTALYWYRQSLGQGLEFLIYFQGNSAPDKSGLPSDRFSAERTGGSVSTLTIQRTQQEDSAVYLCASSLARGTETQYFGPGTRLLVL.

This sequence joins TRBV6-6 and TRBJ1-5; TRBD1 is a possible D gene (5 bases). Trimming pared 0 bases from V and 6 bases from J, leaving 12 bases between. The CDR3 is 15 residues long. Germline CDR1 is MNHNY and CDR2 is SVGAGI (reference sequence). The CDR3 sequence is CASSYSWGVTQPQHF. The CDR3 DNA reads as TGTGCCAGCAGTTACTCGTGGGGGGTTACTCAGCCCCAGCATTTT.

V is TRBV27 and J is TRBJ2-1, with 10 nucleotides matching TRBD2. The germline CDR1 and CDR2 sequences are MNHEY and SMNVEV (reference sequence). Germline trimming cut 3 bases from V and 5 bases from J; bases unmatched to any gene: 4. The CDR3 runs 15 residues. The CDR3 DNA reads as TGTGCCAGCAGTTTCGGACTAGCGGATAACAATGAGCAGTTCTTC. Amino acid sequence: CASSFGLADNNEQFF.

The genes are TRBV29-1 and TRBJ2-1; 7 nucleotides line up with TRBD1. The CDR3 has 15 residues. V was pared by 1 base and J by 5 bases, with 8 bases of the junction left unmatched. Germline V gene lookup returns CDR1 SQVTM and CDR2 ANQGSEA. In nucleotides, the CDR3 is TGCAGCGTTGAAGGTAGGGACAGACGGAACAATGAGCAGTTCTTC. Its protein is CSVEGRDRRNNEQFF.

The rearrangement uses TRBV5-1 and TRBJ2-1, with TRBD2 matching 10 bases. The CDR3 contains 18 residues. Trimming cost V 7 bases and J 4 bases; bases outside gene matches: 17. Germline V CDR1 and CDR2: SGHRS, YFSETQ. The CDR3 here is CASSIFPSGRGVYNEQFF. As DNA, the CDR3 is TGCGCCAGCTCCATATTTCCTAGCGGGAGAGGGGTTTACAATGAGCAGTTCTTC. Full variable domain (rest looked up from reference TRBV5-1 and TRBJ2-1): KAGVTQTPRYLIKTRGQQVTLSCSPISGHRSVSWYQQTPGQGLQFLFEYFSETQRNKGNFPGRFSGRQFSNSRSEMNVSTLELGDSALYLCASSIFPSGRGVYNEQFFGPGTRLTVL.

The gene calls are TRBV5-6 and TRBJ2-7; the match to TRBD1 covers 8 bases. V lost 4 bases to trimming and J lost 1 base; unmatched junction nucleotides: 7. The CDR3 covers 15 residues. The germline V gene has CDR1 SGHDT and CDR2 YYEEEE. The chain's CDR3 is CASSQGTGYSYEQYF. In nucleotides, the CDR3 is TGTGCCAGCAGCCAAGGGACAGGATATTCCTACGAGCAGTACTTC.

The chain carries TRBV5-1 and TRBJ1-2; 12 bases are a match to TRBD1. This CDR3 contains 14 residues. V was pared by 7 bases and J by 4 bases, with 5 bases of the junction left unmatched. CDR1 is SGHRS and CDR2 is YFSETQ in the germline V gene. Here the CDR3 DNA reads TGCGCCAGCCAAGGGACAGGGGGCGGCTATGGCTACACCTTC. It specifies CASQGTGGGYGYTF. Together with reference TRBV5-1 and TRBJ1-2, the CDR3 gives the full variable domain: KAGVTQTPRYLIKTRGQQVTLSCSPISGHRSVSWYQQTPGQGLQFLFEYFSETQRNKGNFPGRFSGRQFSNSRSEMNVSTLELGDSALYLCASQGTGGGYGYTFGSGTRLTVV.